Here is one T cell receptor beta chain with its context. Isolation of PBMCs gave at least 7 million cells per sample. PCR was performed a second time for roughly 7 to 12 cycles using a sample-barcoded 5' primer and a J-beta primer mix. TCRdb re-derived calls from the 5' RACE reads in MiXCR, one entry per CDR3 protein. The table has 1.5 million to 2 million distinct CDR3 sequences, about two fifths seen once. The sample originates from a study of blood T cells in healthy people across ages. This CDR3 spans 14 amino acids. Trimming pared 7 bases from V and 0 bases from J, leaving 15 bases between. CDR1 is SQVTM, CDR2 ANQGSEA, per germline.

Sequencing was done on a sample of blood. The chain links TRBV29-1 to TRBJ1-1; weak D call: TRBD1 (6 bases). This sequence originates from a human donor in good health. The CDR3, as DNA: TGCAGCGCCGGGGGGCAGCGGATGAACACTGAAGCTTTCTTT. This translates into CSAGGQRMNTEAFF.